The rows below give T cell receptor beta chains drawn from one sample of a study of OX40 agonist ivuxolimab in advanced cancers. Data came from immunoSEQ multiplex PCR; TCRdb stores just in-frame clones and leaves some out. The table lists tens of thousands of clones, approximately 81% of them singletons, with approximately 1.3% in the top ten. The sequencing used CD4+ or CD8+ T cells sorted from blood, collected in a trial of the OX40 agonist ivuxolimab. The receptors were gathered from an adult with an advanced solid tumor such as melanoma, head and neck, liver or kidney cancer. Both conserved end residues are part of each CDR3. D genes are given only for firm matches. Only some rows state a clone size, as once, few, many or a class for expanded clones.

J	size	V	length	D	DNA	CDR3
TRBJ2-6	-	TRBV5-1	14	-	TGCGCCAGCAAGGCGGGGACTGGGGCCAACGTCCTGACTTTC	CASKAGTGANVLTF
TRBJ1-1	-	TRBV7-2	14	TRBD1	TGTGCCAGCAGCCGGACCGGGACAGGTTTAGAAGCTTTCTTT	CASSRTGTGLEAFF
TRBJ1-1	few	TRBV5-1	16	TRBD1	TGCGCCAGCAGAACGGGGACAGGGGGGAGGTACACTGAAGCTTTCTTT	CASRTGTGGRYTEAFF
TRBJ1-1	-	TRBV7-6	12	-	TGTGCCAGCAGCTGGGGAGGCTCTGAAGCTTTCTTT	CASSWGGSEAFF
TRBJ2-5	-	TRBV5-4	15	TRBD2	TGTGCCAGCAGCTCTAGCGGGGGAACTCAAGAGACCCAGTACTTC	CASSSSGGTQETQYF
TRBJ2-7	-	TRBV28	14	TRBD2	TGTGCCAGCAGTGAGACTAGCGGGAGGCACGAGCAGTACTTC	CASSETSGRHEQYF
TRBJ1-3	once	TRBV5-5	17	TRBD1	TGTGCCAGCAGCTTGGTCAACCCGGGACAGGGGCAAAACACCATATATTTT	CASSLVNPGQGQNTIYF
TRBJ2-5	-	TRBV15	14	TRBD2	TGTGCCACCAGCAGCATTCGGGGGGATACGACCCAGTACTTC	CATSSIRGDTTQYF
TRBJ1-5	-	TRBV7-2	14	-	TGTGCCAGCAGCTCCACAGGGTCTAATCAGCCCCAGCATTTT	CASSSTGSNQPQHF
TRBJ2-2	-	TRBV12-5	14	TRBD2	TGTGCTAGTGGTTTTTCGGGAGGCACCGGGGAGCTGTTTTTT	CASGFSGGTGELFF
TRBJ2-5	-	TRBV2	14	TRBD1	TGTGCCAGCAGTGGGAGGACAGGGGTAGAGACCCAGTACTTC	CASSGRTGVETQYF
TRBJ2-5	-	TRBV7-9	12	-	TGTGCCAGCAGCTTAGCAGGAGAGACCCAGTACTTC	CASSLAGETQYF
TRBJ2-1	-	TRBV7-2	16	-	TGTGCCAGCAGCTTAGTGATTCCGCCGTTGTCCAATGAGCAGTTCTTC	CASSLVIPPLSNEQFF
TRBJ2-3	-	TRBV5-5	15	-	TGTGCCAGCAGCTTGGCCTTGGGGGCAGCAGATACGCAGTATTTT	CASSLALGAADTQYF
TRBJ1-1	few	TRBV5-1	13	-	TGCGCCAGCAGCTTGGGTTCCCTCTCTGGGGCTTTCTTT	CASSLGSLSGAFF
TRBJ1-3	-	TRBV19	15	TRBD1	TGTGCCAGTAGTATTCCAGGGGGCTTTGGAAACACCATATATTTT	CASSIPGGFGNTIYF
TRBJ1-1	once	TRBV29-1	15	TRBD1	TGCAGCGTTGAAGATTTCGGGACAGGAAAAACTGAAGCTTTCTTT	CSVEDFGTGKTEAFF
TRBJ1-2	-	TRBV15	12	-	TGTGCCACCAGCAGGGGACACTATGGCTACACCTTC	CATSRGHYGYTF
TRBJ2-7	-	TRBV2	14	-	TGTGCCAGCATCCCGATTTTAAACTCCTACGAGCAGTACTTC	CASIPILNSYEQYF
TRBJ1-4	-	TRBV28	15	-	TGTGCCAGCAGGGGGACCGACAGGTCTCGGGAAAAACTGTTTTTT	CASRGTDRSREKLFF
TRBJ1-1	-	TRBV5-1	14	TRBD1	TGCGCCAGCAGCAGACAGGGGGTGAACACTGAAGCTTTCTTT	CASSRQGVNTEAFF
TRBJ1-1	-	TRBV10-3	19	-	TGTGCCATCAGTGGGTCTTCCTTTAGCGGACAAGTAATGAACACTGAAGCTTTCTTT	CAISGSSFSGQVMNTEAFF
TRBJ2-5	-	TRBV10-3	14	TRBD2	TGTGCCATCAGAGCTAGCGGGGGGGATGAGACCCAGTACTTC	CAIRASGGDETQYF
TRBJ1-5	-	TRBV6-1	13	-	TGTGCCAGCTCCGGGACTAGCAATCAGCCCCAGCATTTT	CASSGTSNQPQHF
TRBJ2-1	-	TRBV20-1	11	-	TGCAGTGCCCCCCGGAGGGATGAGCAGTTCTTC	CSAPRRDEQFF
TRBJ2-1	-	TRBV2	16	TRBD1	TGTGCCAGCAGTGGGACAGGTAAATCCTCATACAATGAGCAGTTCTTC	CASSGTGKSSYNEQFF
TRBJ2-1	-	TRBV14	14	-	TGTGCCAGCAGCCCGACCCAGGCAGGGAATGAGCAGTTCTTC	CASSPTQAGNEQFF
TRBJ2-3	once	TRBV30	14	TRBD1	TGTGCCTGGAGCGCTACAGGGGTGGGAGATACGCAGTATTTT	CAWSATGVGDTQYF
TRBJ2-6	few	TRBV19	18	TRBD1	TGTGCCAGTAGTGCAGACAGGGATAGAGGAGCTGGGGCCAACGTCCTGACTTTC	CASSADRDRGAGANVLTF
TRBJ2-2	-	TRBV7-2	14	-	TGTGCCAGCAGCTTAGCGGGGTACACCGGGGAGCTGTTTTTT	CASSLAGYTGELFF
TRBJ2-5	few	TRBV19	15	TRBD1	TGTGCCAGTAGTAAGGGACAGGGTGAAACGGAGACCCAGTACTTC	CASSKGQGETETQYF
TRBJ2-3	-	TRBV7-9	16	TRBD2	TGTGCCAGCAGCTTCGCTAGACTAGCGGGGACAGATACGCAGTATTTT	CASSFARLAGTDTQYF
TRBJ1-1	-	TRBV6-6	15	-	TGTGCCAGCAGTTCGAACCGGGGCTTGAACACTGAAGCTTTCTTT	CASSSNRGLNTEAFF
TRBJ1-5	once	TRBV7-9	13	-	TGTGCCAGCAGCTTAAGGGTAGGTCAGCCCCAGCATTTT	CASSLRVGQPQHF
TRBJ2-5	-	TRBV5-8	13	-	TGTGCCAGCACCTCAGGTTTTCAAGAGACCCAGTACTTC	CASTSGFQETQYF
TRBJ2-3	-	TRBV7-6	14	-	TGTGCCAGCTCTTGGGGGGGGCACGGAGATACGCAGTATTTT	CASSWGGHGDTQYF